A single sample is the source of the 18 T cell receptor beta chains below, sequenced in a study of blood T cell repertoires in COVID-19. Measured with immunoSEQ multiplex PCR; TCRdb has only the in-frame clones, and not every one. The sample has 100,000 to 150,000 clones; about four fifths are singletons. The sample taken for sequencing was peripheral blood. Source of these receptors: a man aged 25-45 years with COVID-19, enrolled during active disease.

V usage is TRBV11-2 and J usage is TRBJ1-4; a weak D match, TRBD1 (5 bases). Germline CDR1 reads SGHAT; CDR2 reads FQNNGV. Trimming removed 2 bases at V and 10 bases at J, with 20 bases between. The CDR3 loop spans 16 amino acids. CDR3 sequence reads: CASSLITREGTGKLFF. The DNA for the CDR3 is TGTGCCAGCAGCTTAATCACTAGGGAGGGGACGGGAAAACTGTTTTTT.

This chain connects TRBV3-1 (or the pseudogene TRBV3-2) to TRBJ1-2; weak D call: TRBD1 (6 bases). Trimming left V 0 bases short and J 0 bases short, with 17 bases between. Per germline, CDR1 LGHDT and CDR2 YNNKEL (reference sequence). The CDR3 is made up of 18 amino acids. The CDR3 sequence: CASSQEGHGKTTNYGYTF. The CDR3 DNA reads TGTGCCAGCAGCCAAGAGGGACACGGAAAGACCACTAACTATGGCTACACCTTC.

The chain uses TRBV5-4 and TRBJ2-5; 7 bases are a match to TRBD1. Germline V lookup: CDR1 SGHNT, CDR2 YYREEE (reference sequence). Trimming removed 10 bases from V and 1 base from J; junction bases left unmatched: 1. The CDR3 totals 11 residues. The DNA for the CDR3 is TGTGCCTGGACAGGCCAAGAGACCCAGTACTTC. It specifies CAWTGQETQYF.

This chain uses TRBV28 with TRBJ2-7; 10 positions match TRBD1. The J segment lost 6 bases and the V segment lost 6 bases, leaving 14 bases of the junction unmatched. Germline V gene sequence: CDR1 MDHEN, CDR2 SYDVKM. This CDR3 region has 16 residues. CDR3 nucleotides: TGTGCCAGCAGCCACCCTGGGACAGGGGTCCTTTTCGAGCAGTACTTC. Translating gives CASSHPGTGVLFEQYF.

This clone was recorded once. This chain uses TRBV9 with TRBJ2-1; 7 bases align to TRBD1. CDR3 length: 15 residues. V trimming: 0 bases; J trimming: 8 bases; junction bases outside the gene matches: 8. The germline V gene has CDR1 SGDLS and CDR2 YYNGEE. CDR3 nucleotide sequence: TGTGCCAGCAGCGTAGCTTTGGCAGGGGGAGATGAGCAGTTCTTC. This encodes CASSVALAGGDEQFF.

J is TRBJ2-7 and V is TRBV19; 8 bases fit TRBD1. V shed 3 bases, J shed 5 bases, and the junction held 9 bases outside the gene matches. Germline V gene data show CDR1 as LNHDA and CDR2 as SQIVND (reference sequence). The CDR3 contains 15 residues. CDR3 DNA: TGTGCCAGTAGTATTTGCGAGGACAGGGCTAACGAGCAGTACTTC. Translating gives CASSICEDRANEQYF.

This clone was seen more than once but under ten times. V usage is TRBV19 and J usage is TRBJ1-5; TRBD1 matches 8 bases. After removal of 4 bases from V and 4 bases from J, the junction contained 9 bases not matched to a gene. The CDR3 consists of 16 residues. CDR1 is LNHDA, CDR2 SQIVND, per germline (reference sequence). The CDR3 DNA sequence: TGTGCCAGTAGTAGCCTTACCAGGGGGCTGAATCAGCCCCAGCATTTT. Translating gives CASSSLTRGLNQPQHF.

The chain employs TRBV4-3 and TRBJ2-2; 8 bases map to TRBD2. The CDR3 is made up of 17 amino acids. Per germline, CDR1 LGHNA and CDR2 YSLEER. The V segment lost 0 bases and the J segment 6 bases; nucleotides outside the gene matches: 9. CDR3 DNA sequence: TGCGCCAGCAGCCAAGATGTGGGGACTAGAGGGGCCGGGGAGCTGTTTTTT. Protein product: CASSQDVGTRGAGELFF.

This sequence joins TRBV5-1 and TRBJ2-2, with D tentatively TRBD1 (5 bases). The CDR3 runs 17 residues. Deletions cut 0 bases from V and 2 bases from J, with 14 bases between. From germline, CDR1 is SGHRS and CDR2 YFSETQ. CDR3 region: CASSLGNRRTNTGELFF. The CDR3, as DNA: TGCGCCAGCAGCTTGGGGAACAGGCGAACCAACACCGGGGAGCTGTTTTTT. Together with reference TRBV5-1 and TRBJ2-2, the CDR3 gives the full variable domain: KAGVTQTPRYLIKTRGQQVTLSCSPISGHRSVSWYQQTPGQGLQFLFEYFSETQRNKGNFPGRFSGRQFSNSRSEMNVSTLELGDSALYLCASSLGNRRTNTGELFFGEGSRLTVL.

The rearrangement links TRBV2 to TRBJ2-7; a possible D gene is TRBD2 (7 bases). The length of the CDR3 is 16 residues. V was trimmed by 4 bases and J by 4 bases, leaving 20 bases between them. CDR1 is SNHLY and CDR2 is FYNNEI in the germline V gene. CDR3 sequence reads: CASSGEALGGRYEQYF. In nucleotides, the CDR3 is TGTGCCAGCAGTGGTGAGGCTCTCGGGGGGCGATACGAGCAGTACTTC. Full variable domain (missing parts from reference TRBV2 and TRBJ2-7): EPEVTQTPSHQVTQMGQEVILRCVPISNHLYFYWYRQILGQKVEFLVSFYNNEISEKSEIFDDQFSVERPDGSNFTLKIRSTKLEDSAMYFCASSGEALGGRYEQYFGPGTRLTVT.

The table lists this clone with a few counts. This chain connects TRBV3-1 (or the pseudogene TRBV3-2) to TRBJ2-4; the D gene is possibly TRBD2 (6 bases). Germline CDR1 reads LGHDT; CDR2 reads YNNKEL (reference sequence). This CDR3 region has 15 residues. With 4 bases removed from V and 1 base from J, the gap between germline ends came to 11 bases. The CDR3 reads CASSLGGVAKNIQYF. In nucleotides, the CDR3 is TGTGCCAGCAGCCTGGGGGGAGTGGCCAAAAACATTCAGTACTTC.

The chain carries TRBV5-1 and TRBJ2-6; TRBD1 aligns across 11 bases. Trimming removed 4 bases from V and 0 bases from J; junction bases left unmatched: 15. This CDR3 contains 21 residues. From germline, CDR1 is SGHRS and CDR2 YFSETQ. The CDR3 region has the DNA TGCGCCAGCAGCCCACGGGAGGACAGGGGGCCCTGGAGCTCTGGGGCCAACGTCCTGACTTTC. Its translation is CASSPREDRGPWSSGANVLTF.

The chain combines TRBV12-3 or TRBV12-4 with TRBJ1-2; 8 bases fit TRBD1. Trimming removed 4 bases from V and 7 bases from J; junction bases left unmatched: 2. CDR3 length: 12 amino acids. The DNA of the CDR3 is TGTGCCAGCAGTTCGACAGGGGCTGGCTACACCTTC. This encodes CASSSTGAGYTF.

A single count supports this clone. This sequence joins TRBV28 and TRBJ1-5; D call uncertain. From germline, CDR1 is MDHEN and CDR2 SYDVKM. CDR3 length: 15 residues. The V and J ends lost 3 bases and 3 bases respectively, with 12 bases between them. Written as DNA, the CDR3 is TGTGCCAGCAGTTTCCTATCAGGATCCAATCAGCCCCAGCATTTT. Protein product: CASSFLSGSNQPQHF.

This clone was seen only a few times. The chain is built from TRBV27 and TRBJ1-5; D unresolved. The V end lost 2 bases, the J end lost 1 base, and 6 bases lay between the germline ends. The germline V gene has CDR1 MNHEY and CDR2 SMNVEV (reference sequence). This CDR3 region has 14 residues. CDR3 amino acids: CASSLRASNQPQHF. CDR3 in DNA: TGTGCCAGCAGTTTACGAGCCAGCAATCAGCCCCAGCATTTT.

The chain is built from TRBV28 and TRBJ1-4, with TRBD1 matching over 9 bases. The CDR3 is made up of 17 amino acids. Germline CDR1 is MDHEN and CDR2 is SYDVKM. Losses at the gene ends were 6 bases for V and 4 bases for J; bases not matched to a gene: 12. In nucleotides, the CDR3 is TGTGCCAGCAGGGAAACAGGGGGCGCCTTTGGTAATGAAAAACTGTTTTTT. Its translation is CASRETGGAFGNEKLFF.

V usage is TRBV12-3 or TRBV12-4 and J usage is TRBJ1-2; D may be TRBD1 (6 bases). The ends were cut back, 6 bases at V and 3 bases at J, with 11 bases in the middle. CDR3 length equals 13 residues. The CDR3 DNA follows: TGTGCCAGCAGCCCGAGACAGGACTATGGCTACACCTTC. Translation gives CASSPRQDYGYTF.

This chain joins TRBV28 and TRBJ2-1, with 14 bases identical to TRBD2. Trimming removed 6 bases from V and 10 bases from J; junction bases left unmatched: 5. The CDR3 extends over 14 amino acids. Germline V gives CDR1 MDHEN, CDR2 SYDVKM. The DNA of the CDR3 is TGTGCCAGCAGCCGGGGACTAGCGGGAGACGAGCAGTTCTTC. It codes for CASSRGLAGDEQFF.